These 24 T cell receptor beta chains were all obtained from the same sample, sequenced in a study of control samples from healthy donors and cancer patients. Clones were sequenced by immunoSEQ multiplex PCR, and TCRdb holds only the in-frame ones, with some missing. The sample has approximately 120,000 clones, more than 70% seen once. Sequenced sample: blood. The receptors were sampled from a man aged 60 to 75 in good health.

The CDR3 bases are TGTGCCAGCAGAGGCGGGACAGGGAACTATGGCTACACCTTC. Its translation is CASRGGTGNYGYTF. This chain connects TRBV6-5 to TRBJ1-2; 9 bases align to TRBD1. Germline lookup yields CDR1 MNHEY and CDR2 SVGAGI. After removal of 6 bases from V and 2 bases from J, the junction contained 4 bases not matched to a gene. The CDR3 consists of 14 residues.

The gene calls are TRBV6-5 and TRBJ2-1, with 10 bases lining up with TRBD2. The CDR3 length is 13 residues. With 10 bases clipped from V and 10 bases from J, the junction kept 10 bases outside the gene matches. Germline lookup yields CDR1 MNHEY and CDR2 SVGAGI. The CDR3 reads CAINLAGVGEQFF. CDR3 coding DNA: TGTGCCATCAACCTAGCGGGGGTGGGGGAGCAGTTCTTC.

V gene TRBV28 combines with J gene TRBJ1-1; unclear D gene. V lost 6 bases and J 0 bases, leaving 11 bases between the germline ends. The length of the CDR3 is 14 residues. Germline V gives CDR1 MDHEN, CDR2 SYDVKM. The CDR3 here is CASRKLLLNTEAFF. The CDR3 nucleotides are TGTGCCAGCAGAAAACTGCTGCTGAACACTGAAGCTTTCTTT.

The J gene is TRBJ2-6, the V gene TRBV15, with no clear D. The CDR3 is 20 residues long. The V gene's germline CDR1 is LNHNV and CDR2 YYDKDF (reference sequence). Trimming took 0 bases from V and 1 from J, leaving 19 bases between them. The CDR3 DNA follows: TGTGCCACCAGCAGAGATTGGCGAGGCGCCCTACCATCTGGGGCCAACGTCCTGACTTTC. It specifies CATSRDWRGALPSGANVLTF.

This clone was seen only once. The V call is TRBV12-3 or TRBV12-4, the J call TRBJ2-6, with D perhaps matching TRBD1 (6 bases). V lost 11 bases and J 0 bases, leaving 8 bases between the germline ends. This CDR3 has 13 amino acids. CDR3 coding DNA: TGTGCCGAGGGGGTCTCTGGGGCCAACGTCCTGACTTTC. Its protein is CAEGVSGANVLTF.

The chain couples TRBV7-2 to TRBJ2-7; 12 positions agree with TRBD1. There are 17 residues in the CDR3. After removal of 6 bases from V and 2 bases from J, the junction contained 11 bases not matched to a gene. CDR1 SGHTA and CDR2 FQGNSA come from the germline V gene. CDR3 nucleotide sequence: TGTGCCAGCAGTAAAAGAGGGGGGACAGGGGGCACCTACGAGCAGTACTTC. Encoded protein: CASSKRGGTGGTYEQYF.

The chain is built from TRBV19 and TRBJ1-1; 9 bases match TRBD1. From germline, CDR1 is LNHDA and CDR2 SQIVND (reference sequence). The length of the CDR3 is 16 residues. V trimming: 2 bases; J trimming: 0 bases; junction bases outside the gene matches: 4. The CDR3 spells CASSIMGQGMNTEAFF. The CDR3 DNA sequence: TGTGCCAGTAGTATAATGGGACAGGGTATGAACACTGAAGCTTTCTTT.

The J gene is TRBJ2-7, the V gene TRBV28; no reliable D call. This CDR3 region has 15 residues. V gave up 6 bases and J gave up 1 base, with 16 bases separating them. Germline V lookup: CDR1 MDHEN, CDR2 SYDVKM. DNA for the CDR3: TGTGCCAGCAGCACACCAGGCACTTCATCCTACGAGCAGTACTTC. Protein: CASSTPGTSSYEQYF. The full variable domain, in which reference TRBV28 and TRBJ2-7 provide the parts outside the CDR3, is DVKVTQSSRYLVKRTGEKVFLECVQDMDHENMFWYRQDPGLGLRLIYFSYDVKMKEKGDIPEGYSVSREKKERFSLILESASTNQTSMYLCASSTPGTSSYEQYFGPGTRLTVT.

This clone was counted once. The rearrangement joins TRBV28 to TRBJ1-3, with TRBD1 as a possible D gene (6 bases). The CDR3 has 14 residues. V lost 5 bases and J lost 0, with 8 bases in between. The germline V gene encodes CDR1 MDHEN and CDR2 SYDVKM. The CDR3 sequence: CASSRDISGNTIYF. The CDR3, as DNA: TGTGCCAGCAGTAGGGACATCTCTGGAAACACCATATATTTT.

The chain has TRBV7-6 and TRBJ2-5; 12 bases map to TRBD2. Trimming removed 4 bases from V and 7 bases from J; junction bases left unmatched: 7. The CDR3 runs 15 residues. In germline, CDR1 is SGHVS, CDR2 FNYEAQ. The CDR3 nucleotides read TGTGCCAGCAGCTCACTAGCGGGGGGAGTAGTGACCCAGTACTTC. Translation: CASSSLAGGVVTQYF.

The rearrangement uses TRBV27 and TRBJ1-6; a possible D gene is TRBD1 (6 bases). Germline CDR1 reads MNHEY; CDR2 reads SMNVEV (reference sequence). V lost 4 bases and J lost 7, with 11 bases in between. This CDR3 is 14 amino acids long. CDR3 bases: TGTGCCAGCAGTTGGCTGACAGGAAATTCACCCCTCCACTTT. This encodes CASSWLTGNSPLHF.

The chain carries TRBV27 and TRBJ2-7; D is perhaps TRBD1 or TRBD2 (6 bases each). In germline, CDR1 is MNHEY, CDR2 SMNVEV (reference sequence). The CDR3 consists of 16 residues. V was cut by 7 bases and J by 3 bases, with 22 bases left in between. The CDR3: CASTPLGEGGNYEQYF. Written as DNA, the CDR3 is TGTGCCAGCACCCCCCTCGGCGAGGGGGGAAACTACGAGCAGTACTTC.

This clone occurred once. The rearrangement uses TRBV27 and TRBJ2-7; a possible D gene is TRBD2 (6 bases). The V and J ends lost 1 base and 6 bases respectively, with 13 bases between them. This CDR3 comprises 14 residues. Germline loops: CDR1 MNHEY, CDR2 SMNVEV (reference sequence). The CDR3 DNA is TGTGCCAGCAGTTTATTTTATTTGGGGGGCGAGCAGTACTTC. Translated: CASSLFYLGGEQYF.

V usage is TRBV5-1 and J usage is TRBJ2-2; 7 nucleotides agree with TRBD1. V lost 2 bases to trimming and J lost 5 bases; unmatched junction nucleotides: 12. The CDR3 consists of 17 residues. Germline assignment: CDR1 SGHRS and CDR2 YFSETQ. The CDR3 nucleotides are TGCGCCAGCAGCTTACGCCGGACAGGCTTGGGGACCGGGGAGCTGTTTTTT. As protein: CASSLRRTGLGTGELFF. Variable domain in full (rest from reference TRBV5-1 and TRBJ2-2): KAGVTQTPRYLIKTRGQQVTLSCSPISGHRSVSWYQQTPGQGLQFLFEYFSETQRNKGNFPGRFSGRQFSNSRSEMNVSTLELGDSALYLCASSLRRTGLGTGELFFGEGSRLTVL.

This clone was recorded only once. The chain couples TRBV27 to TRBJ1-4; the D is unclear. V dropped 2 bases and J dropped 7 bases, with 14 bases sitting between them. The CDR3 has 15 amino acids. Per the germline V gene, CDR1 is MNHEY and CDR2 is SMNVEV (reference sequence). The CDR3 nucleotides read TGTGCCAGCAGTTTAATAGGTCTTGGCGTTGAAAAACTGTTTTTT. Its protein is CASSLIGLGVEKLFF.

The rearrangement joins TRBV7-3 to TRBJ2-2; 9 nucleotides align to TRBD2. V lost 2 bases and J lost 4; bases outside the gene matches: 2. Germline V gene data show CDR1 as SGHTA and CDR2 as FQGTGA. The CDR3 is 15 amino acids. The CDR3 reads CASSLLAGSTGELFF. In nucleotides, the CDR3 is TGTGCCAGCAGCTTACTAGCGGGGAGCACCGGGGAGCTGTTTTTT.

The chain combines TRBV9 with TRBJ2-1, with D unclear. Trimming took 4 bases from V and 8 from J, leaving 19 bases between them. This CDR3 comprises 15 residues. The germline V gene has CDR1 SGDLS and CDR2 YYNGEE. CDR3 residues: CASSPRVNGLDEQFF. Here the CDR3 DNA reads TGTGCCAGCAGCCCCCGAGTTAACGGTCTCGATGAGCAGTTCTTC.

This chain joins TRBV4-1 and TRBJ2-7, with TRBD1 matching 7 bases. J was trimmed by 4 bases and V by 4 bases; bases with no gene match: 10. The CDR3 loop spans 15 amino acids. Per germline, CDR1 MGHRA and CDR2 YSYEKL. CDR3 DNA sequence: TGCGCCAGCAGCCCCGACAGGGTGCCTACGTACGAGCAGTACTTC. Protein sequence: CASSPDRVPTYEQYF.

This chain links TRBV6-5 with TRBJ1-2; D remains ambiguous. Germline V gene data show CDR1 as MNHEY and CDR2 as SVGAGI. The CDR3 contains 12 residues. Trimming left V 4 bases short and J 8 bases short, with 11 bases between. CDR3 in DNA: TGTGCCAGCAGTTCCCTTGATTTCGGCTACACCTTC. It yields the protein CASSSLDFGYTF.

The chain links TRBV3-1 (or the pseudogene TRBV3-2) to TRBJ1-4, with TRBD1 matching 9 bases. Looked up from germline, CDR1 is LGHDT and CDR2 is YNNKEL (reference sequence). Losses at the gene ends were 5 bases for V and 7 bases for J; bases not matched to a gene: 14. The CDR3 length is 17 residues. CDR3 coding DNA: TGTGCCAGCAGCTTACGTGGACAGGGGTTCAGAAGTGAAAAACTGTTTTTT. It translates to CASSLRGQGFRSEKLFF.

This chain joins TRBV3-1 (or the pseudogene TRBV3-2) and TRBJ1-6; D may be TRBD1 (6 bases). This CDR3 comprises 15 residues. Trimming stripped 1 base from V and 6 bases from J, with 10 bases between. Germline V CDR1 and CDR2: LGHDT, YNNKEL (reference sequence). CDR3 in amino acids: CASSQVQGTNSPLHF. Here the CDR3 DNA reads TGTGCCAGCAGCCAAGTGCAGGGGACTAATTCACCCCTCCACTTT.

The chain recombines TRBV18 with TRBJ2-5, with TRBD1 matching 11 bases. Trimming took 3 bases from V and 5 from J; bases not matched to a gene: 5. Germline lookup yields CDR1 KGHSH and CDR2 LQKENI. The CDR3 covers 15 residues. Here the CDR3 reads CASSPDRGPTETQYF. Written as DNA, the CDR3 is TGTGCCAGCTCACCGGACAGGGGGCCGACGGAGACCCAGTACTTC.

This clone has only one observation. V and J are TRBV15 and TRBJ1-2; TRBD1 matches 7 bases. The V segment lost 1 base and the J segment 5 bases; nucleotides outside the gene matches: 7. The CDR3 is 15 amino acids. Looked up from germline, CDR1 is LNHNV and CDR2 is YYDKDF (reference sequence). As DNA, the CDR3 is TGTGCCACCAGCAGAGGATACAGGGGCGCGTATGGCTACACCTTC. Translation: CATSRGYRGAYGYTF.

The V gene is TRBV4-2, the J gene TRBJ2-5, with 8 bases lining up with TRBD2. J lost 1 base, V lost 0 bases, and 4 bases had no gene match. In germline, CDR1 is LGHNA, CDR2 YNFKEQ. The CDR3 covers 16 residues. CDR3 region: CASSQDLAGIQETQYF. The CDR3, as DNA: TGTGCCAGCAGCCAAGATTTAGCGGGGATCCAAGAGACCCAGTACTTC.